This TCR beta chain came from a study of beta chain features in type 1 diabetes. This clone has more than one count but fewer than ten. Its target is unknown. This CDR3 has 13 amino acids. V was clipped by 5 bases and J by 6 bases; unmatched bases: 2. The germline gives CDR1 LGHNA, CDR2 YSLEER. TCRB transcripts that were expressed got sequenced, as all of the isolated RNA had been reverse transcribed. Sequencing used immunoSEQ multiplex PCR; TCRdb keeps in-frame clones, though not all of them. The data hold fewer than 550,000 clones, with about an eighth observed a single time. Study findings and constraints: Patients with Type 1 diabetes showed moderately but significantly shorter TCRB CDR3s in all four CD4+ subsets.

The sequenced sample was naive CD4+ T cells from blood. The TCR comes from a woman aged 18-35 years in good health. The rearrangement joins TRBV4-3 to TRBJ2-1; TRBD2 matches at 9 bases. CDR3 DNA: TGCGCCAGCAGCTCGACTAGCGGCAATGAGCAGTTCTTC. As protein: CASSSTSGNEQFF.